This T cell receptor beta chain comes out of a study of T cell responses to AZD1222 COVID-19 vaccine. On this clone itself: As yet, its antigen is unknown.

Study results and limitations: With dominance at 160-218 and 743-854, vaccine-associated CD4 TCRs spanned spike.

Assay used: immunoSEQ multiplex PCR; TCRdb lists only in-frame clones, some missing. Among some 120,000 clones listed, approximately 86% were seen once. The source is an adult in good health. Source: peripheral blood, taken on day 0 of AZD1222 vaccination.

The CDR3 region has the DNA TGTGCCAGCAGCTTGGTAGCGATGGCCGGGGAGCTGTTTTTT. Encoded protein: CASSLVAMAGELFF. The chain recombines TRBV5-6 with TRBJ2-2, with a tentative D call TRBD2 (5 bases). This CDR3 contains 14 residues. V was cut by 0 bases and J by 6 bases, with 9 bases left in between. Germline V lookup: CDR1 SGHDT, CDR2 YYEEEE.